This T cell receptor beta chain was observed in a study of CD8 T cell repertoires and HIV-1 epitope variants. Study in general: Twenty-five autologous and known Gag and Nef epitope variant peptides each stimulated T cells separately. Enriched T cells were co-cultured with equal autologous T cell-negative cells.

The V gene's germline CDR1 is SGHVS and CDR2 FNYEAQ. V was trimmed by 0 bases and J by 3 bases, leaving 7 bases between them. The CDR3 extends over 14 amino acids. Profiled with immunoSEQ multiplex PCR; TCRdb holds only in-frame clones, not every one. The table shows 4,000 to 5,000 clones, with 65% to 70% occurring only once. Comment on this clone: Its antigen is not known.

The V and J genes are TRBV7-6 and TRBJ2-3; possible D gene TRBD1, 6 bases. This receptor was taken from a male donor with HIV. The specimen was cultured CD8+ T cells derived from PBMCs. The CDR3 protein is CASSLAGATDTQYF. The CDR3 DNA follows: TGTGCCAGCAGCTTAGCGGGGGCGACAGATACGCAGTATTTT.